The present T cell receptor beta chain was sequenced within a study of radiation and T cells in renal cell carcinoma. Study details: Nephrectomy followed 15 Gy stereotactic body radiation by 4 weeks.

Described time point: blood 2 weeks post-SBRT. The treatment here: 15 Gy SBRT to primary tumor, nephrectomy 4 weeks later. Radiation-treated patients gave blood at baseline, week 2 and week 4. Whole-study findings and limits: No pretreatment tumor biopsies were available for baseline clonotypes. Top tumor clonotypes rose in blood 2 weeks post-radiation, then contracted.

Germline CDR1 is SGHKS and CDR2 is YYEKEE (reference sequence). The ends lost 6 bases at V and 5 bases at J; junction bases unmatched: 6. The CDR3 consists of 14 residues. Method: immunoSEQ multiplex PCR; TCRdb's copy keeps in-frame clones and lacks some. The repertoire consists of 150,000 to 190,000 clones, with 87% occurring once and the leading ten covering 10% to 15%. Comments on this clone: Its target is not known.

The chain employs TRBV5-5 and TRBJ2-2; 8 nucleotides align to TRBD2. The TCR comes from a woman in her forties or fifties with renal cell carcinoma. The sequencing used blood, collected from a patient whose treatment included radiotherapy and nephrectomy. The CDR3 coding sequence is TGTGCCAGCAACACCGGGGGGGAAACCGGGGAGCTGTTTTTT. This translates into CASNTGGETGELFF.